What follows is one TCR beta chain and its context. What this receptor recognizes is not known. The read finishes 3 residues shy of the CDR3 end, and the germline J gene is used to complete it. Every participant had a single incident cervical HPV16 infection, and women with prevalent HPV16 infections were excluded. Cervical HPV DNA was detected by MY09/MY11 PCR and genotyped by dot-blot hybridization. Fifteen mL of heparinized blood were centrifuged, and the buffy coat was split into aliquots, frozen at -30 degrees C, and then kept at -80 degrees C. Genomic DNA was extracted from buffy coat specimens using QIAGEN kits. Taken from cysteine to phenylalanine, the CDR3 has 16 residues. Of the CDR3's DNA, 39 bases were read; they are in frame from base 1. The germline ends are 14 bases apart after V is trimmed by 1 base and J by 2 bases. The germline V gene specifies SGHVS as CDR1 and FNYEAQ as CDR2. The source of the sample is a study of T cells in women clearing cervical HPV infection (dated by TCRdb to the late 2010s). As for the study more broadly: Cases were approximately 25 women with histologically confirmed HPV16-related CIN3 or worse, including a couple of invasive cancers. Controls were under 30 women whose single incident HPV16 infection cleared within 12 months without precancer or cancer developing. Blood from cases was drawn at the visit where the lesion was first identified, while blood from controls was drawn once the infection was no longer detected. For cases, the median interval between lesion detection and blood sampling was around 150 days, with an interquartile range of roughly 80 to 200 days. Because only a few women had HLA typing data, the possibility that HLA type acted as a confounder could not be ruled out. The exploratory proof-of-principle case-control study was nested within the Guanacaste HPV Natural History Study in Costa Rica and compared TCR repertoires across cervical HPV16 outcomes. Cases and controls were matched on year of sample collection and on age within five years. Cases had a median age of almost 35 years compared with approximately 41 for controls, and baseline characteristics showed no significant differences between the groups. The parent cohort enrolled approximately 9,200 women aged 18 or older in Guanacaste, Costa Rica, during about 1992 to 1995 and followed them for six to eight years. Quality controls consisted of five blinded duplicates per group, for a total of roughly 60 samples made up of approximately 50 participants and around ten replicates. General findings and caveats noted by the study authors: Random forest classifiers that combined richness and V gene abundances separated cases from controls with an estimated AUC of under 0.85. Because the number of T cells per sample was unknown, the richness differences could reflect varying T-cell content rather than repertoire biology. Because of the cross-sectional design, the study could not determine whether the associations came before infection or resulted from infection, and neither effector/memory subsets nor HPV-specific T cells were isolated. Lower TRBV6-7 relative abundance was observed in cases than in controls (roughly 0.12% versus 0.15%; Bonferroni P = 0.0008). Significantly higher TCR repertoire richness was observed in CIN3+ cases than in controls across sequencing depths, whereas no difference in evenness was found.

Using the immunoSEQ assay, multiplex PCR amplified TCR beta CDR3 regions from an average of approximately 1,200 ng of genomic DNA per sample. Primer bias was corrected in the assay by using a complete synthetic TCR repertoire to establish an amplification baseline. The amplicons were sequenced on the Illumina platform. The original methods were these. Error correction of the sequences involved clustering with frequency ratios plus a modified nearest-neighbor algorithm, after which the sequences were analyzed in the immunoSEQ Analyzer using IMGT gene definitions. TCR richness and evenness were averaged over 20 rarefaction repeats at each rarefaction depth, excluding samples with fewer sequences than the depth. V, D and J gene relative abundances were compared between groups with Wilcoxon rank sum tests, applying FDR correction. For the blinded duplicates, the intraclass correlation was nearly 96% for TCR richness and averaged 76.4% across about 66 gene segments. Not all clones reach the TCRdb copy of this immuneACCESS table, which keeps in-frame sequences only. Checked studies attribute under half of the gap to unresolved V genes and leave the rest unexplained. Clone size and the V and J calls come from that table; the DNA yielded D and trimming. The sample's clone listing holds roughly 35,000 clones. Approximately 3.7% of the sample lies in the top ten.

This receptor was taken from a woman between 18 and 70 years old with a cervical HPV16 infection that either progressed to CIN3+ or cleared (not recorded which). The sequence joins TRBV7-6 to TRBJ2-5, with TRBD2 perhaps the D gene, on 5 matching bases. The source material was blood buffy coat. The DNA read from the CDR3 is TGTGCCAGCAGCTTAGGGAACGGGGATTATCAAGAGACC. Its protein product is CASSLGNGDYQET. The whole CDR3 region reads CASSLGNGDYQETQYF.